These T cell receptor beta chains were read from a single sample in a study of blood T cell repertoires in COVID-19. Repertoires were generated with immunoSEQ multiplex PCR, while TCRdb's copy carries only in-frame clones and drops some. The sample shows 120,000 or so clones, about four fifths of them seen only once. The specimen was peripheral blood. These receptors originate from a woman aged 55-70 years with acute or convalescent COVID-19. CDR3s include the opening cysteine and the closing phenylalanine or tryptophan. Fields, in order: clone size, V gene, CDR3 length, D gene, J gene, CDR3 DNA, CDR3 protein. A D gene is named only where the DNA matches it firmly. Where a row states a size, it is once, few, many or the class of an expanded clone; other rows omit it.

size: .; V: TRBV4-2; length: 16; D: .; J: TRBJ1-1; DNA: TGTGCCAGCAGCCAAGGGAGGGGCCCTTCCCAACCTGAAGCTTTCTTT; CDR3: CASSQGRGPSQPEAFF
size: .; V: TRBV9; length: 15; D: .; J: TRBJ1-3; DNA: TGTGCCAGCAGCGTAGGGCACAGCTCTGGAAACACCATATATTTT; CDR3: CASSVGHSSGNTIYF
size: .; V: TRBV5-4; length: 13; D: TRBD1; J: TRBJ1-2; DNA: TGTGCCAGCAGCCCGGGGACAGGGAAGGGCTACACCTTC; CDR3: CASSPGTGKGYTF
size: .; V: TRBV7-2; length: 13; D: .; J: TRBJ1-2; DNA: TGTGCCAGCGGAGAGCGAGCTAACTATGGCTACACCTTC; CDR3: CASGERANYGYTF
size: .; V: TRBV7-2; length: 16; D: TRBD2; J: TRBJ2-1; DNA: TGTGCCAGCAGCTCCACTAGCGGGGGGGCTTACAATGAGCAGTTCTTC; CDR3: CASSSTSGGAYNEQFF
size: .; V: TRBV5-1; length: 15; D: .; J: TRBJ1-3; DNA: TGCGCCAGCAGCACCAATCCTAGTTCTGGAAACACCATATATTTT; CDR3: CASSTNPSSGNTIYF
size: .; V: TRBV7-8; length: 17; D: .; J: TRBJ2-7; DNA: TGTGCCAGCAGCTTAGAGGCCGGGACAACTTTCCCCTACGAGCAGTACTTC; CDR3: CASSLEAGTTFPYEQYF
size: .; V: TRBV19; length: 12; D: .; J: TRBJ1-1; DNA: TGTGCCAGTAGTATATGGGAGGGGGAAGCTTTCTTT; CDR3: CASSIWEGEAFF
size: .; V: TRBV15; length: 14; D: .; J: TRBJ1-4; DNA: TGTGCCACCAGCAGAGATTTAGTCAATGAAAAACTGTTTTTT; CDR3: CATSRDLVNEKLFF
size: .; V: TRBV5-1; length: 12; D: .; J: TRBJ1-4; DNA: TGCGCCAGCAGCCCAAGCGCAGAAAAACTGTTTTTT; CDR3: CASSPSAEKLFF
size: once; V: TRBV18; length: 15; D: .; J: TRBJ1-3; DNA: TGTGCCAGCTCCCGAGTGGATGGACAGGGAAACACCATATATTTT; CDR3: CASSRVDGQGNTIYF
size: many; V: TRBV10-3; length: 14; D: .; J: TRBJ2-1; DNA: TGTGCCATCGGGCGCGGGGGCGGGTACAATGAGCAGTTCTTC; CDR3: CAIGRGGGYNEQFF
size: .; V: TRBV6-1; length: 14; D: TRBD1; J: TRBJ1-4; DNA: TGTGCCAGCACAGACAGGGCGCCTAATGAAAAACTGTTTTTT; CDR3: CASTDRAPNEKLFF
size: .; V: TRBV7-6; length: 15; D: .; J: TRBJ2-1; DNA: TGTGCCAGCAGCCCCCTAAGGGGGTTGTACAATGAGCAGTTCTTC; CDR3: CASSPLRGLYNEQFF
size: .; V: TRBV6-5; length: 12; D: .; J: TRBJ1-5; DNA: TGTGCCACCAAGGACTTCAATCAGCCCCAGCATTTT; CDR3: CATKDFNQPQHF
size: .; V: TRBV28; length: 14; D: TRBD1; J: TRBJ2-1; DNA: TGTGCCAGCAGTTTGACCGGGACAGTCAATGAGCAGTTCTTC; CDR3: CASSLTGTVNEQFF
size: .; V: TRBV10-1; length: 17; D: .; J: TRBJ1-1; DNA: TGCGCCAGCAGTGAGGGACAGAGCCGCAGAGGGTCAGGGGAAGCTTTCTTT; CDR3: CASSEGQSRRGSGEAFF
size: .; V: TRBV7-3; length: 15; D: .; J: TRBJ1-6; DNA: TGTGCCAGCAGCCTTCAGGGTTCCTATAATTCACCCCTCCACTTT; CDR3: CASSLQGSYNSPLHF
size: .; V: TRBV28; length: 16; D: .; J: TRBJ1-5; DNA: TGTGCCAGTCTTGGGGTGGGCGTCGGGGGCAATCAGCCCCAGCATTTT; CDR3: CASLGVGVGGNQPQHF
size: few; V: TRBV5-5; length: 15; D: TRBD1; J: TRBJ2-5; DNA: TGTGCCAGCAGCTTCCCTGCCGGGACAGGGGAGACCCAGTACTTC; CDR3: CASSFPAGTGETQYF
size: once; V: TRBV10-2; length: 12; D: .; J: TRBJ1-1; DNA: TGCGCCAGCAGTGAGTTTAGTCTTGAAGCTTTCTTT; CDR3: CASSEFSLEAFF
size: .; V: TRBV10-3; length: 15; D: .; J: TRBJ2-7; DNA: TGTGCCATCAGTGGTGGCGGGGTCAGCTCCTACGAGCAGTACTTC; CDR3: CAISGGGVSSYEQYF
size: .; V: TRBV28; length: 15; D: .; J: TRBJ1-5; DNA: TGTGCCAGCAGTCCCACTGCGAGGGGGAATCAGCCCCAGCATTTT; CDR3: CASSPTARGNQPQHF
size: .; V: TRBV4-3; length: 17; D: TRBD1; J: TRBJ2-1; DNA: TGCGCCAGCAGCCAAGATTTAGTGGGACAGGGGGCAAATGAGCAGTTCTTC; CDR3: CASSQDLVGQGANEQFF
size: few; V: TRBV5-6; length: 15; D: .; J: TRBJ1-6; DNA: TGTGCCAGCAGCTTGGGCAGTCCGGGTAATTCACCCCTCCACTTT; CDR3: CASSLGSPGNSPLHF
size: .; V: TRBV7-9; length: 12; D: .; J: TRBJ2-1; DNA: TGTGCCAGCAGTGTTAAGGGGAATGAGCAGTTCTTC; CDR3: CASSVKGNEQFF
size: .; V: TRBV5-4; length: 16; D: TRBD1; J: TRBJ1-3; DNA: TGTGCCAGCAGCTTACAGGGGGCCATCGCTGGAAACACCATATATTTT; CDR3: CASSLQGAIAGNTIYF
size: few; V: TRBV4-3; length: 16; D: TRBD1; J: TRBJ1-6; DNA: TGCGCCAGCAGCCAAGAGGCAGGGGGAATCAGTTCACCCCTCCACTTT; CDR3: CASSQEAGGISSPLHF
size: .; V: TRBV2; length: 11; D: .; J: TRBJ2-3; DNA: TGTGCCAGCAGTGAAGGTAGTACGCAGTATTTT; CDR3: CASSEGSTQYF
size: .; V: TRBV7-2; length: 16; D: .; J: TRBJ1-5; DNA: TGTGCCAGCAGCTCCACCCAGGGTGGGGTAGGACAGCCCCAGCATTTT; CDR3: CASSSTQGGVGQPQHF
size: once; V: TRBV2; length: 13; D: .; J: TRBJ1-1; DNA: TGTGCCAGCAGTCGGGACTGGAACACTGAAGCTTTCTTT; CDR3: CASSRDWNTEAFF
size: .; V: TRBV5-1; length: 14; D: .; J: TRBJ1-3; DNA: TGCGCCAGCAGCTTGAGCGGAACTGGAAACACCATATATTTT; CDR3: CASSLSGTGNTIYF
size: .; V: TRBV28; length: 14; D: .; J: TRBJ1-6; DNA: TGTGCCAGCAGTGCAGGACAAAATTTTTCACCCCTCCACTTT; CDR3: CASSAGQNFSPLHF
size: .; V: TRBV7-3; length: 14; D: .; J: TRBJ1-6; DNA: TGTGCCAGCAGCCTGACAGGTTTTAATTCACCCCTCCACTTT; CDR3: CASSLTGFNSPLHF
size: .; V: TRBV7-2; length: 16; D: TRBD2; J: TRBJ2-5; DNA: TGTGCCAGCAGCCTAGAGGCCCTAGCGGGGCGGGAGACCCAGTACTTC; CDR3: CASSLEALAGRETQYF
size: .; V: TRBV12-3/TRBV12-4; length: 13; D: .; J: TRBJ2-7; DNA: TGTGCCAGCAGTTTGTCCGTTTCCTACGAGCAGTACTTC; CDR3: CASSLSVSYEQYF
size: .; V: TRBV19; length: 16; D: .; J: TRBJ1-6; DNA: TGTGCCAGTAGACAGGGTACCGGGGTAGGAAATTCACCCCTCCACTTT; CDR3: CASRQGTGVGNSPLHF
size: .; V: TRBV6-5; length: 13; D: .; J: TRBJ2-4; DNA: TGTGCCAGCACCTCCGGTGGTGAAAACATTCAGTACTTC; CDR3: CASTSGGENIQYF
size: .; V: TRBV4-2; length: 14; D: TRBD2; J: TRBJ2-2; DNA: TGTGCCAGCAGCCTCGGCGGGGGATCCGGGGAGCTGTTTTTT; CDR3: CASSLGGGSGELFF
size: .; V: TRBV19; length: 15; D: TRBD1; J: TRBJ1-1; DNA: TGTGCCAGTAGTATAACGTCATACAGGGGGACTGAAGCTTTCTTT; CDR3: CASSITSYRGTEAFF
size: .; V: TRBV28; length: 15; D: TRBD1; J: TRBJ2-7; DNA: TGTGCCAGCCAAGTGGGACAGGGGTGGACCTACGAGCAGTACTTC; CDR3: CASQVGQGWTYEQYF
size: few; V: TRBV5-1; length: 14; D: .; J: TRBJ1-1; DNA: TGCGCCAGCAGCTCGGGAGTGGGGGACACTGAAGCTTTCTTT; CDR3: CASSSGVGDTEAFF
size: .; V: TRBV9; length: 14; D: .; J: TRBJ2-7; DNA: TGTGCCAGCAGCGCCGGGACATCCTTGAAGGAGCAGTACTTC; CDR3: CASSAGTSLKEQYF
size: .; V: TRBV24-1; length: 14; D: TRBD1; J: TRBJ2-2; DNA: TGTGCCACCAGTCAGGGGGCCAACACCGGGGAGCTGTTTTTT; CDR3: CATSQGANTGELFF
size: .; V: TRBV2; length: 15; D: .; J: TRBJ2-5; DNA: TGTGCCAGCATATTCGGCTTGACAAACCAAGAGACCCAGTACTTC; CDR3: CASIFGLTNQETQYF
size: few; V: TRBV28; length: 14; D: .; J: TRBJ1-4; DNA: TGTGCCAGCAGTAGACAGGCCCGAAATGAAAAACTGTTTTTT; CDR3: CASSRQARNEKLFF
size: .; V: TRBV30; length: 12; D: .; J: TRBJ1-5; DNA: TGTGCCTGGGGGAGGAGAAATCAGCCCCAGCATTTT; CDR3: CAWGRRNQPQHF
size: once; V: TRBV7-2; length: 13; D: .; J: TRBJ1-5; DNA: TGTGCCAGCAGTCCAGGGAACAATCAGCCCCAGCATTTT; CDR3: CASSPGNNQPQHF